Below, one TCR beta chain is given with its context. The junction does not match germline at one end; this may be a read error. This specimen belongs to a study of cytomegalovirus exposure and HLA in healthy donors. This CDR3 comprises 14 residues. In germline, CDR1 is MNHNS, CDR2 SASEGT. Sequencing used immunoSEQ multiplex PCR; TCRdb keeps in-frame clones, though not all of them. This sample carries 80,000 to 100,000 clones, 70% to 90% of them seen once, and the ten largest clones take roughly 4%. This chain joins TRBV6-1 and TRBJ2-7; weak D call: TRBD1 (5 bases). The specimen sequenced was PBMCs. The receptor's source is a woman aged 30 to 39 in good health and CMV-seronegative. The CDR3 spells CASMTVQGMYEQYF. CDR3 in DNA: TGTGCGAGCATGACTGTTCAGGGAATGTACGAGCAGTACTTC.